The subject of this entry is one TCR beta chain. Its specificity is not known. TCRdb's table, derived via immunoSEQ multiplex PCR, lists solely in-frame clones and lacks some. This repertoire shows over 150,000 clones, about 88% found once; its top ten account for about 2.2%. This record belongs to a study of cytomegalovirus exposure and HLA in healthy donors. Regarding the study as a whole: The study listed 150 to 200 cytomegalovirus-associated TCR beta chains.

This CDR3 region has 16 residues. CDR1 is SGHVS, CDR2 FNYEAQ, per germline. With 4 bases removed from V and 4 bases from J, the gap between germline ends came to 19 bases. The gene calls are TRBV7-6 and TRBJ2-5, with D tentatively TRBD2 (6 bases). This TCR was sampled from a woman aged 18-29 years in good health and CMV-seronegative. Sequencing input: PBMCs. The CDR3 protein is CASSSQRVKRGETQYF. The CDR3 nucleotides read TGTGCCAGCAGCTCCCAGCGGGTAAAGAGGGGAGAGACCCAGTACTTC.